This T cell receptor (beta chain) derives from a study of blood T cells in healthy people across ages. Study outcomes and limitations: Per million T cells, TCR beta diversity dropped about linearly as age rose.

This clonotype was observed a handful of times. Antigen specificity is unknown. V was pared by 4 bases and J by 4 bases, with 14 bases between. There are 15 residues in the CDR3. Looked up from germline, CDR1 is SGHRS and CDR2 is YFSETQ. For the second PCR, which ran for about 6 to 11 cycles, a sample-barcoded 5' primer and a J-beta primer mix were used. MiXCR, applied by TCRdb to the 5' RACE reads, yields one record per CDR3 protein. The sample shows about 800,000 distinct CDR3 sequences, 25% of them seen only once. These data were likewise used in another study, on T cells of mothers and their children. That source notes: A few healthy Caucasian mothers and their six children were the donors.

The chain employs TRBV5-1 and TRBJ2-2; D uncertain. Input material: blood. This TCR was sampled from a boy younger than 18 in good health. For the CDR3, the DNA is TGCGCCAGCAGCGACTCTCACCAGACCACCGGGGAGCTGTTTTTT. Its translation is CASSDSHQTTGELFF.